These 15 T cell receptor beta chains were sequenced from one sample in a study of T cell responses to AZD1222 COVID-19 vaccine. The data were produced by immunoSEQ multiplex PCR, yet TCRdb's version contains in-frame clones alone and is incomplete. Counted here are approximately 150,000 clones, 80% to 95% occurring once; the ten biggest clones make up about 3.3%. The sequencing used peripheral blood, collected 28 days after the second AZD1222 dose. The receptors derive from an adult who received the AZD1222 COVID-19 vaccine.

The chain is built from TRBV5-8 and TRBJ1-4, with 8 bases aligning to TRBD1. V shed 3 bases and J 0 bases; nucleotides not matched to a gene: 7. Germline lookup yields CDR1 SGHTS and CDR2 YDEGEE. This CDR3 has 17 residues. CDR3 nucleotides: TGTGCCAGCAGCTCGGACAGGGTAGGCGCAACTAATGAAAAACTGTTTTTT. This encodes CASSSDRVGATNEKLFF. The full variable domain, rest sourced from reference TRBV5-8 and TRBJ1-4, is EAGVTQSPTHLIKTRGQQATLRCSPISGHTSVYWYQQALGLGLQFLLWYDEGEERNRGNFPPRFSGRQFPNYSSELNVNALELEDSALYLCASSSDRVGATNEKLFFGSGTQLSVL.

V usage is TRBV7-9 and J usage is TRBJ2-5; 8 nucleotides agree with TRBD2. V trimming: 5 bases; J trimming: 2 bases; junction bases outside the gene matches: 10. CDR1 SEHNR and CDR2 FQNEAQ come from the germline V gene (reference sequence). The CDR3 covers 16 residues. In nucleotides, the CDR3 is TGTGCCAGCAGCCCCGGGGGGGCATGGCCTCAAGAGACCCAGTACTTC. Amino acids: CASSPGGAWPQETQYF.

This clone appeared a single time. Distinct nucleotide sequences in the sample also encode this CDR3. The gene calls are TRBV5-1 and TRBJ1-2, with D maybe TRBD1 (6 bases). Between the trimmed V and J ends, which lost 0 bases and 6 bases, there was a span of 9 bases. Germline V gene lookup returns CDR1 SGHRS and CDR2 YFSETQ. The CDR3 is 13 amino acids. CDR3 in amino acids: CASSLDRVDGYTF. CDR3 nucleotides: TGCGCCAGCAGCTTGGACAGGGTCGATGGCTACACCTTC.

The chain is built from TRBV11-3 and TRBJ2-1, with 7 bases identical to TRBD1. Germline loops: CDR1 SGHNT, CDR2 YENEEA. CDR3 length: 15 amino acids. Trimming cost V 1 base and J 7 bases; bases outside gene matches: 7. The CDR3 coding sequence is TGTGCCAGCAGCTTAGGGCAGACAGGGTGGAATGAGCAGTTCTTC. Its protein product is CASSLGQTGWNEQFF.

This sequence joins TRBV12-5 and TRBJ1-1; D call uncertain. The germline CDR1 and CDR2 sequences are LGHNT and FRNRAP. The CDR3 has 14 residues. Trimming left V 1 base short and J 11 bases short, with 17 bases between. CDR3 nucleotide sequence: TGTGCTAGTGGTTTGGGCGGCCCCCGCGAGGAGGCTTTCTTT. Protein sequence: CASGLGGPREEAFF.

The genes are TRBV19 and TRBJ2-7, with 8 bases fitting TRBD1. The germline gives CDR1 LNHDA, CDR2 SQIVND (reference sequence). Trimming at V came to 5 bases and at J to 2 bases, leaving 11 bases not matched to a gene. The CDR3 loop spans 16 amino acids. The DNA for the CDR3 is TGTGCCAGTAGTTCCTCAGGGGGCGCTTTGGCCTACGAGCAGTACTTC. Its translation is CASSSSGGALAYEQYF.

V and J are TRBV5-4 and TRBJ2-3, with TRBD2 matching over 7 bases. CDR1 and CDR2 from the germline V gene are SGHNT and YYREEE (reference sequence). Trimming at V came to 0 bases and at J to 4 bases, leaving 5 bases not matched to a gene. The CDR3 length is 15 residues. In DNA, the CDR3 is TGTGCCAGCAGCTTGGGGGAGGGATTCTCAGATACGCAGTATTTT. This sequence encodes CASSLGEGFSDTQYF.

Points on this clone: Other nucleotide sequences from this sample produce the same CDR3. The chain employs TRBV18 and TRBJ2-7; D may be TRBD1 (6 bases). Trimming shortened V by 6 bases and J by 1 base, and 10 bases separated the two germline ends. Germline V CDR1 and CDR2: KGHSH, LQKENI. CDR3 length equals 13 residues. CDR3 bases: TGTGCCAGCTCTTTAACAGGGTCCTACGAGCAGTACTTC. It encodes CASSLTGSYEQYF.

This clone has more than one count but fewer than ten. The CDR3 DNA sequence: TGTGCCAGCTCACCTAACTTCGGGTCGGGAGGTTACAATGAGCAGTTCTTC. Translated, it gives CASSPNFGSGGYNEQFF. J is TRBJ2-1 and V is TRBV18, with 7 bases fitting TRBD2. This CDR3 is 17 amino acids long. V lost 3 bases to trimming and J lost 4 bases; unmatched junction nucleotides: 12. CDR1 and CDR2 from the germline V gene are KGHSH and LQKENI.

V gene TRBV9 combines with J gene TRBJ1-4, with a possible D match to TRBD1 (6 bases). CDR1 and CDR2 (germline): SGDLS, YYNGEE. CDR3 size: 16 residues. Between the trimmed V and J ends, which lost 0 bases and 4 bases, there was a span of 13 bases. In DNA, the CDR3 is TGTGCCAGCAGCGTAGCTGGGGACACCCTTAATGAAAAACTGTTTTTT. It yields the protein CASSVAGDTLNEKLFF.

V gene TRBV5-1 combines with J gene TRBJ2-7; D is uncertain. The V end was cut by 2 bases, the J end by 3 bases, with 9 bases between. Germline-derived CDR1 and CDR2 are SGHRS and YFSETQ. CDR3 length: 13 amino acids. CDR3 in amino acids: CASSLNGFYEQYF. The CDR3 nucleotides are TGCGCCAGCAGCTTAAACGGGTTCTACGAGCAGTACTTC.

This CDR3 reads CASSGTSGGHQSNEQFF. The CDR3 nucleotides are TGTGCCAGCAGTGGGACTAGCGGGGGACACCAGTCGAATGAGCAGTTCTTC. The rearrangement joins TRBV6-2 or TRBV6-3 to TRBJ2-1, with 14 bases that match TRBD2. Germline CDR1 is MNHEY and CDR2 is SVGEGT. J lost 7 bases, V lost 5 bases, and 10 bases had no gene match. CDR3 size: 17 residues.

The rearrangement links TRBV10-3 to TRBJ1-2; 10 bases are shared with TRBD1. Germline V gene lookup returns CDR1 ENHRY and CDR2 SYGVKD. The CDR3 covers 15 residues. The V gene end was trimmed by 5 bases and the J gene end by 0 bases; junction bases not matched to a gene: 3. The CDR3 here is CAISLDRGPNYGYTF. DNA of the CDR3: TGTGCCATCAGTCTAGACAGGGGGCCTAACTATGGCTACACCTTC.

This rearrangement joins TRBV20-1 to TRBJ2-2, with 7 bases aligning to TRBD2. V trimming: 3 bases; J trimming: 3 bases; junction bases outside the gene matches: 13. Per germline, CDR1 DFQATT and CDR2 SNEGSKA (reference sequence). This CDR3 has 17 residues. Here the CDR3 reads CSASTGLGRGDTGELFF. In nucleotides, the CDR3 is TGCAGTGCTAGTACGGGGCTTGGGAGGGGCGACACCGGGGAGCTGTTTTTT.

The chain is built from TRBV27 and TRBJ2-2; no reliable D call. Trimming took off 3 bases at V and 3 bases at J, with 5 bases between the two ends. The CDR3 consists of 13 residues. The germline V gene encodes CDR1 MNHEY and CDR2 SMNVEV (reference sequence). DNA for the CDR3: TGTGCCAGCAGTTTCCTAGACACCGGGGAGCTGTTTTTT. Protein sequence: CASSFLDTGELFF.